This entry concerns a single TCR beta chain. What it binds is not known. One end of the junction is discordant with germline, which a read error may explain. Every PCR was spiked with synthetic TCR analog templates. The table came from immunoSEQ multiplex PCR; TCRdb's copy has only in-frame clones and leaves some out. The sample has around 120,000 clones, approximately 90% seen once. This entry is derived from a study of PD-L1 blockade in urothelial cancer. Study results and caveats: Where pretreatment blood TCR clonality fell below the median, better survival was predicted.

Time point indicated: peripheral blood 6 weeks after treatment start. The CDR3 contains 14 residues. Germline CDR1 and CDR2: SSHAT and FNYEAQ (reference sequence). The source was PBMCs, collected around atezolizumab (anti-PD-L1) treatment. This rearrangement joins TRBV7-7 to TRBJ1-2, with D unresolved. This clonotype was sampled from a man aged 55 to 70 with urothelial cancer. The CDR3 sequence: CASSLTKWEYGYTF. The DNA for the CDR3 is TGTGCTAGCAGCTTAACGAAATGGGAGTATGGCTACACCTTC. Based on the CDR3 plus reference TRBV7-7 and TRBJ1-2, the full variable domain is GAGVSQSPRYKVTKRGQDVTLRCDPISSHATLYWYQQALGQGPEFLTYFNYEAQPDKSGLPSDRFSAERPEGSISTLTIQRTEQRDSAMYRCASSLTKWEYGYTFGSGTRLTVV.